A single sample gave rise to the 30 T cell receptor beta chains below, sequenced in a study of CD8+ T cells in alopecia areata. It was cDNA, reverse transcribed from extracted RNA, that served as the sequencing template. The method was immunoSEQ multiplex PCR; TCRdb's version includes in-frame clones alone and lacks a portion of them. The table lists some 130,000 clones, around 50% of them singletons. As to treatment: oral pan-JAK inhibitor, 5-10 mg twice daily. The specimen was CD8+ T cells sorted from blood, collected at week 4, from a patient treated with tofacitinib. Receptors originate from a human donor with alopecia areata.

This sequence joins TRBV2 and TRBJ1-1; D may be TRBD1 (6 bases). This CDR3 has 13 residues. The V end was cut by 7 bases, the J end by 3 bases, with 12 bases between. CDR1 SNHLY and CDR2 FYNNEI come from the germline V gene. Here the CDR3 reads CASTNRVYTEAFF. Here the CDR3 DNA reads TGTGCCAGCACTAACAGGGTTTACACTGAAGCTTTCTTT. The full variable domain, rest sourced from reference TRBV2 and TRBJ1-1, is EPEVTQTPSHQVTQMGQEVILRCVPISNHLYFYWYRQILGQKVEFLVSFYNNEISEKSEIFDDQFSVERPDGSNFTLKIRSTKLEDSAMYFCASTNRVYTEAFFGQGTRLTVV.

The chain combines TRBV7-6 with TRBJ1-2; D is ambiguous. This CDR3 comprises 13 residues. The V gene's germline CDR1 is SGHVS and CDR2 FNYEAQ. V dropped 1 base and J dropped 11 bases, with 14 bases sitting between them. CDR3 nucleotides: TGTGCCAGCAGCTTAGTTGCGGGCGGAAGGTACACCTTC. This encodes CASSLVAGGRYTF.

This clone was observed once. The chain employs TRBV6-5 and TRBJ2-6; a possible D gene is TRBD1 (5 bases). Deletions cut 2 bases from V and 0 bases from J, with 5 bases between. Germline-derived CDR1 and CDR2 are MNHEY and SVGAGI. The CDR3 length is 15 residues. The CDR3 region is CASSYDSSGANVLTF. In DNA form, the CDR3 reads TGTGCCAGCAGTTACGACAGCTCTGGGGCCAACGTCCTGACTTTC.

This clone came up a few times. This chain joins TRBV6-6 and TRBJ2-2; D might be TRBD1 or TRBD2, each matching 6 bases. Germline CDR1 is MNHNY and CDR2 is SVGAGI (reference sequence). V lost 3 bases, J lost 8 bases, and 13 bases lay in between. CDR3 size: 14 residues. In DNA, the CDR3 is TGTGCCAGCAGTTATAACAGGGACTTAGGGGAGCTGTTTTTT. It encodes CASSYNRDLGELFF.

The V call is TRBV27, the J call TRBJ1-2; D is perhaps TRBD1 (5 bases). Trimming pared 3 bases from V and 8 bases from J, leaving 16 bases between. CDR1 is MNHEY, CDR2 SMNVEV, per germline (reference sequence). This CDR3 contains 14 residues. The CDR3 DNA sequence: TGTGCCAGCAGTTTTCAGGCCTCAGGGTTGGGCTACACCTTC. Its translation: CASSFQASGLGYTF.

This clone was recorded only once. The chain employs TRBV25-1 and TRBJ1-6, with a possible D match to TRBD1 (6 bases). This CDR3 region has 15 residues. CDR1 is MGHDK, CDR2 SYGVNS, per germline. The V end lost 7 bases, the J end lost 7 bases, and 17 bases lay between the germline ends. The chain's CDR3 is CASKPGHLTNSPLHF. The CDR3 DNA reads TGTGCCAGCAAACCGGGACACCTTACAAATTCACCCCTCCACTTT.

This clone was observed a handful of times. The gene calls are TRBV7-9 and TRBJ2-1; D not resolved. The germline V gene has CDR1 SEHNR and CDR2 FQNEAQ (reference sequence). The V end lost 1 base, the J end lost 2 bases, and 3 bases lay between the germline ends. CDR3 length: 13 amino acids. This CDR3 reads CASSLDAYNEQFF. The CDR3 DNA reads TGTGCCAGCAGCTTAGATGCCTACAATGAGCAGTTCTTC.

The chain couples TRBV29-1 to TRBJ2-5; TRBD1 matches 9 bases. The CDR3 spans 12 residues. J was trimmed by 5 bases and V by 6 bases; bases with no gene match: 4. Germline V gene lookup returns CDR1 SQVTM and CDR2 ANQGSEA. In nucleotides, the CDR3 is TGCAGCGTGGGACAGGGTGACGAGACCCAGTACTTC. It encodes CSVGQGDETQYF.

This clone was counted only a few times. The chain carries TRBV27 and TRBJ1-5; D gene unclear. This CDR3 is built from 14 residues. The germline V gene encodes CDR1 MNHEY and CDR2 SMNVEV (reference sequence). Trimming shortened V by 2 bases and J by 5 bases, and 10 bases separated the two germline ends. The CDR3 loop is CASSLAAGDQPQHF. Here the CDR3 DNA reads TGTGCCAGCAGTTTAGCCGCAGGAGATCAGCCCCAGCATTTT.

The chain has TRBV5-4 and TRBJ2-2; D remains ambiguous. The germline gives CDR1 SGHNT, CDR2 YYREEE (reference sequence). CDR3 length: 13 residues. V lost 0 bases and J 6 bases, leaving 6 bases between the germline ends. In nucleotides, the CDR3 is TGTGCCAGCAGCTTGGAAAAACCCGGGGAGCTGTTTTTT. Protein: CASSLEKPGELFF. Drawing the rest from reference TRBV5-4 and TRBJ2-2, the complete variable domain is ETGVTQSPTHLIKTRGQQVTLRCSSQSGHNTVSWYQQALGQGPQFIFQYYREEENGRGNFPPRFSGLQFPNYSSELNVNALELDDSALYLCASSLEKPGELFFGEGSRLTVL.

The chain is built from TRBV6-6 and TRBJ2-5; no reliable D call. The CDR3 is 14 amino acids. Trimming cost V 7 bases and J 5 bases, with 17 bases left between them. From germline, CDR1 is MNHNY and CDR2 SVGAGI (reference sequence). The CDR3: CASKRPEPVETQYF. The CDR3 DNA follows: TGTGCCAGCAAGCGTCCGGAACCGGTGGAGACCCAGTACTTC.

The chain uses TRBV6-5 and TRBJ1-2, with D tentatively TRBD1 (5 bases). Germline-derived CDR1 and CDR2 are MNHEY and SVGAGI. V lost 4 bases and J lost 8, with 17 bases in between. The CDR3 extends over 14 amino acids. The CDR3 DNA sequence: TGTGCCAGCAGTTCCGGGGACGCTCCCAAGGGCTACACCTTC. Translation: CASSSGDAPKGYTF.

The rearrangement links TRBV27 to TRBJ1-4; 8 bases agree with TRBD1. V lost 3 bases, J lost 7 bases, and 4 bases stayed unmatched. The CDR3 contains 14 residues. Per germline, CDR1 MNHEY and CDR2 SMNVEV (reference sequence). CDR3 coding DNA: TGTGCCAGCAGTTTCCAGGGGGCTGGTGAAAAACTGTTTTTT. Its protein product is CASSFQGAGEKLFF.

V and J are TRBV27 and TRBJ1-2; D unresolved. The CDR3 is 14 residues long. V shed 4 bases and J shed 5 bases, with 14 bases lying between them. Germline V lookup: CDR1 MNHEY, CDR2 SMNVEV (reference sequence). This CDR3 reads CASSYTAPAYGYTF. The CDR3 nucleotides are TGTGCCAGCAGTTATACAGCGCCCGCGTATGGCTACACCTTC.

The chain carries TRBV7-2 and TRBJ1-1, with D possibly matching TRBD1 (5 bases). The germline V gene has CDR1 SGHTA and CDR2 FQGNSA. The CDR3 sequence is 12 residues long. Trimming removed 7 bases from V and 8 bases from J, with 14 bases in between. The DNA for the CDR3 is TGTGCCAGCAACCCTTATGGGACGGAAGCTTTCTTT. Amino acids: CASNPYGTEAFF.

This clone was recorded once. The V gene is TRBV5-6, the J gene TRBJ1-1; D gene unclear. Germline-derived CDR1 and CDR2 are SGHDT and YYEEEE. CDR3 length: 14 residues. Trimming pared 0 bases from V and 7 bases from J, leaving 13 bases between. The DNA for the CDR3 is TGTGCCAGCAGCTTGGGGTCTATCGGACTTGAAGCTTTCTTT. This translates into CASSLGSIGLEAFF.

The chain recombines TRBV29-1 with TRBJ1-2; D gene ambiguous. Germline CDR1 and CDR2: SQVTM and ANQGSEA. The CDR3 covers 12 residues. V was clipped by 2 bases and J by 4 bases, with 8 bases between them. The CDR3 sequence: CSVERRGYGYTF. The CDR3 region has the DNA TGCAGCGTTGAAAGGCGGGGCTATGGCTACACCTTC.

The V and J genes are TRBV4-3 and TRBJ1-5; D unclear. The CDR3 is 15 amino acids. Trimming pared 1 base from V and 0 bases from J, leaving 7 bases between. Germline-derived CDR1 and CDR2 are LGHNA and YSLEER. The CDR3 spells CASSQGAHSNQPQHF. The CDR3 nucleotides are TGCGCCAGCAGCCAAGGGGCACATAGCAATCAGCCCCAGCATTTT.

The CDR3 DNA reads as TGTGCCATCAGTGAAGGCCAAGATACGCAGTATTTT. Protein: CAISEGQDTQYF. V usage is TRBV10-3 and J usage is TRBJ2-3; D uncertain. This CDR3 contains 12 residues. Trimming pared 3 bases from V and 5 bases from J, leaving 6 bases between. Looked up from germline, CDR1 is ENHRY and CDR2 is SYGVKD.

This rearrangement joins TRBV11-2 to TRBJ2-3; 7 nucleotides match TRBD1. With 1 base clipped from V and 6 bases from J, the junction kept 16 bases outside the gene matches. This CDR3 contains 18 residues. Germline V gene data show CDR1 as SGHAT and CDR2 as FQNNGV. Here the CDR3 DNA reads TGTGCCAGCAGCTTAGTCGAAGTTGGGACAGCTCTGAGGGATACGCAGTATTTT. This translates into CASSLVEVGTALRDTQYF.

This chain links TRBV28 with TRBJ2-7, with D possibly TRBD1 on 6 matching bases. CDR1 is MDHEN and CDR2 is SYDVKM in the germline V gene. This CDR3 region has 13 residues. Deletions cut 5 bases from V and 5 bases from J, with 13 bases between. The CDR3 region is CASSPYPGDEQYF. The CDR3 DNA reads as TGTGCCAGCAGTCCCTACCCAGGGGACGAGCAGTACTTC.

J is TRBJ2-3 and V is TRBV7-9; D gene uncertain. The CDR3 spans 12 residues. Trimming removed 3 bases from V and 4 bases from J, with 5 bases in between. CDR1 is SEHNR, CDR2 FQNEAQ, per germline (reference sequence). The CDR3: CASSFGADTQYF. CDR3 DNA sequence: TGTGCCAGCAGCTTCGGTGCAGATACGCAGTATTTT.

This clone has just a few counts. V gene TRBV9 combines with J gene TRBJ2-5; D may match TRBD1 or TRBD2 (6 bases each). V lost 0 bases to trimming and J lost 2 bases, with 11 bases between them. The germline gives CDR1 SGDLS, CDR2 YYNGEE. The CDR3 is made up of 15 amino acids. The CDR3 DNA is TGTGCCAGCAGCGTAGCGGGGGCAATTCAAGAGACCCAGTACTTC. This codes for CASSVAGAIQETQYF.

Worth noting for this clone: In the same sample, other DNA sequences code for this CDR3. J is TRBJ1-1 and V is TRBV10-3, with D tentatively TRBD1 (5 bases). The V end lost 2 bases, the J end lost 4 bases, and 11 bases lay between the germline ends. CDR3 length: 14 residues. Germline CDR1 reads ENHRY; CDR2 reads SYGVKD. The CDR3 sequence: CAISEGAGITEAFF. DNA of the CDR3: TGTGCCATCAGTGAGGGGGCTGGGATCACTGAAGCTTTCTTT.

This chain uses TRBV30 with TRBJ2-3; 7 bases are a match to TRBD2. The ends lost 4 bases at V and 0 bases at J; junction bases unmatched: 13. CDR1 is GTSNPN, CDR2 SVGIG, per germline (reference sequence). The CDR3 has 17 amino acids. The CDR3: CAWTDWRETSSTDTQYF. The CDR3 coding sequence is TGTGCCTGGACGGATTGGCGGGAGACCTCTAGCACAGATACGCAGTATTTT.

Turning to this clone: The sample has other DNA sequences that encode this CDR3 too. The CDR3 region is CASSPSGGYEQYF. CDR3 bases: TGTGCCAGCAGCCCCTCGGGGGGGTACGAGCAGTACTTC. The gene calls are TRBV7-9 and TRBJ2-7, with 8 bases that match TRBD2. J was trimmed by 4 bases and V by 5 bases; bases with no gene match: 4. This CDR3 has 13 amino acids. Per the germline V gene, CDR1 is SEHNR and CDR2 is FQNEAQ (reference sequence).

This clone was seen a few times. The rearrangement uses TRBV6-5 and TRBJ2-2; possibly TRBD1 for D (5 bases). Germline CDR1 MNHEY, CDR2 SVGAGI. The length of the CDR3 is 14 residues. V was pared by 7 bases and J by 2 bases, with 11 bases between. The CDR3 DNA reads TGTGCCAGCACCGTACAGGAAAACACCGGGGAGCTGTTTTTT. Translating gives CASTVQENTGELFF.

This clone was observed a handful of times. Other nucleotide sequences from this sample produce the same CDR3. The chain couples TRBV7-9 to TRBJ1-1; a weak D match, TRBD1 (6 bases). CDR1 and CDR2 from the germline V gene are SEHNR and FQNEAQ (reference sequence). The CDR3 length is 13 residues. The V end was cut by 3 bases, the J end by 1 base, with 6 bases between. The chain's CDR3 is CASSLGQNTEAFF. The DNA for the CDR3 is TGTGCCAGCAGCTTGGGACAGAACACTGAAGCTTTCTTT.

The CDR3 spells CATAAQGNSPLHF. The CDR3 nucleotides read TGTGCCACAGCCGCACAGGGAAATTCACCCCTCCACTTT. V and J are TRBV9 and TRBJ1-6; the D gene is possibly TRBD1 (6 bases). Germline V gene data show CDR1 as SGDLS and CDR2 as YYNGEE. Trimming took off 9 bases at V and 7 bases at J, with 14 bases between the two ends. CDR3 size: 13 residues. Together with reference TRBV9 and TRBJ1-6, the CDR3 gives the full variable domain: DSGVTQTPKHLITATGQRVTLRCSPRSGDLSVYWYQQSLDQGLQFLIQYYNGEERAKGNILERFSAQQFPDLHSELNLSSLELGDSALYFCATAAQGNSPLHFGNGTRLTVT.

The rearrangement uses TRBV19 and TRBJ1-1, with a tentative D call TRBD1 (6 bases). The V gene lost 3 bases and the J gene lost 4 bases, with 12 bases spanning the gap. Germline V gene sequence: CDR1 LNHDA, CDR2 SQIVND (reference sequence). The CDR3 consists of 14 residues. The chain's CDR3 is CASSMEGGITEAFF. The CDR3 DNA is TGTGCCAGTAGTATGGAAGGGGGGATCACTGAAGCTTTCTTT.